This T cell receptor (beta chain) stems from a study of blood T cell repertoires in COVID-19. The V end was cut by 8 bases, the J end by 0 bases, with 11 bases between. Germline lookup yields CDR1 MNHNS and CDR2 SASEGT. CDR3 length equals 14 residues. Some clones are missing from TCRdb's copy, which holds only in-frame ones; the method was immunoSEQ multiplex PCR. Counted here are some 90,000 clones, less than 90% occurring once; the ten biggest clones make up more than 1%. The sample taken for sequencing was peripheral blood. The V and J genes are TRBV6-1 and TRBJ1-3; D gene uncertain. The sequence came from a man older than 75 with active or convalescent COVID-19. In nucleotides, the CDR3 is TGTGCCAGCGGGGAGACCGGCTCTGGAAACACCATATATTTT. As protein: CASGETGSGNTIYF.